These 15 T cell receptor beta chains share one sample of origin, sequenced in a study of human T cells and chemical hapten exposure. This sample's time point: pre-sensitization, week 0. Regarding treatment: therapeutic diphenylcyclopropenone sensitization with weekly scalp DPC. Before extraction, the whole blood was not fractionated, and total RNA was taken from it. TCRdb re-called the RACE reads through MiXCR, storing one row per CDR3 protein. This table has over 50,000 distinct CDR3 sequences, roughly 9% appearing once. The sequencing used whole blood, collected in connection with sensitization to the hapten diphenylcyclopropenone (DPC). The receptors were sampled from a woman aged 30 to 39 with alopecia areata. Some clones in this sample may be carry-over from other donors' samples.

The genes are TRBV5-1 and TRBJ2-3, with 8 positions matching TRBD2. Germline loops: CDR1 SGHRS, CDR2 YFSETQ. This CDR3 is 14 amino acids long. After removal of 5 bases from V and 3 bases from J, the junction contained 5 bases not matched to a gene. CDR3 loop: CASSEAGVTDTQYF. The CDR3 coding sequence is TGCGCCAGCAGTGAAGCGGGGGTAACAGATACGCAGTATTTT. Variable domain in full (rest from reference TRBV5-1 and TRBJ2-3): KAGVTQTPRYLIKTRGQQVTLSCSPISGHRSVSWYQQTPGQGLQFLFEYFSETQRNKGNFPGRFSGRQFSNSRSEMNVSTLELGDSALYLCASSEAGVTDTQYFGPGTRLTVL.

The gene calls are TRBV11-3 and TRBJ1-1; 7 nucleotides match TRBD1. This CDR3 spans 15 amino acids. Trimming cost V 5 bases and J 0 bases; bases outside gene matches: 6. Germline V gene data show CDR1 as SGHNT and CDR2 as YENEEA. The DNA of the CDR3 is TGTGCCAGCAGCCCCAGGACAGGACTGAACACTGAAGCTTTCTTT. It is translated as CASSPRTGLNTEAFF.

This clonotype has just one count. The chain's CDR3 is CATQARCTDTQYF. The CDR3, as DNA: TGTGCCACCCAAGCGCGGTGCACAGATACGCAGTATTTT. V and J are TRBV2 and TRBJ2-3; D gene unclear. Trimming stripped 10 bases from V and 1 base from J, with 12 bases between. The CDR3 length is 13 residues. The germline V gene encodes CDR1 SNHLY and CDR2 FYNNEI.

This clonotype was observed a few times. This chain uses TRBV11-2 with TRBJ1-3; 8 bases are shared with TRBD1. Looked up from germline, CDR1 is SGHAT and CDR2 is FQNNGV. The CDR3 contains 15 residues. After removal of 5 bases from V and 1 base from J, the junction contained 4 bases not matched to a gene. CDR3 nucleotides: TGTGCCAGCAGCCAATGGACAGGGTCTGGAAACACCATATATTTT. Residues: CASSQWTGSGNTIYF.

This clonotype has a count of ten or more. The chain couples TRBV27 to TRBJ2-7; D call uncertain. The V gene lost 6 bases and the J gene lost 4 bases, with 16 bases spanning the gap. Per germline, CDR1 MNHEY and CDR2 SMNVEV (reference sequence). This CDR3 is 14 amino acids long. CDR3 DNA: TGTGCCAGCAGACCCACCTCCGAATATTACGAGCAGTACTTC. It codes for CASRPTSEYYEQYF.

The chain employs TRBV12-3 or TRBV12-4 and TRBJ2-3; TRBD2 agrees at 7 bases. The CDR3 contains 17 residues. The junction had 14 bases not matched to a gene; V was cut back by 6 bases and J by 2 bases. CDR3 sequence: CASSHYLGGEATDTQYF. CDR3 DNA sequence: TGTGCCAGCAGCCATTACCTGGGGGGGGAAGCCACAGATACGCAGTATTTT.

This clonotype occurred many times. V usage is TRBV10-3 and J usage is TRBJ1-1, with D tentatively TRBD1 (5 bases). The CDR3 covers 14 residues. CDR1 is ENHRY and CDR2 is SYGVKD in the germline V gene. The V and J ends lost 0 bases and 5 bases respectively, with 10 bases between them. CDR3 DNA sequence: TGTGCCATCAGTGAGTCGGGGGTATGGACTGAAGCTTTCTTT. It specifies CAISESGVWTEAFF.

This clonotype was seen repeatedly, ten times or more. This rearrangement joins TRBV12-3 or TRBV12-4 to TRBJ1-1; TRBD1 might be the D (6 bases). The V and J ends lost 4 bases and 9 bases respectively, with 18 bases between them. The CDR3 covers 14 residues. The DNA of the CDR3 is TGTGCCAGCAGTTCGCCCACAGGGCGGGCCAAAGCTTTCTTT. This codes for CASSSPTGRAKAFF.

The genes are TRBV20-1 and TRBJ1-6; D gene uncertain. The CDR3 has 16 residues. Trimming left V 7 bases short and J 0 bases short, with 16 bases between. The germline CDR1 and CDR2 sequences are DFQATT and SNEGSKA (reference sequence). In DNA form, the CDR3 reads TGCAGTGTTTCCTGGACGGCGAGCTCCTATAATTCACCCCTCCACTTT. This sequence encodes CSVSWTASSYNSPLHF.

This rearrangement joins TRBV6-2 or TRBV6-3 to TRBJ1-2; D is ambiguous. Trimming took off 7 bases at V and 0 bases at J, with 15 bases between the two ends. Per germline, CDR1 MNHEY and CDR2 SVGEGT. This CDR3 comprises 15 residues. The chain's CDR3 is CASTFRPLANYGYTF. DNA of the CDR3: TGTGCCAGCACCTTTAGACCGCTCGCTAACTATGGCTACACCTTC.

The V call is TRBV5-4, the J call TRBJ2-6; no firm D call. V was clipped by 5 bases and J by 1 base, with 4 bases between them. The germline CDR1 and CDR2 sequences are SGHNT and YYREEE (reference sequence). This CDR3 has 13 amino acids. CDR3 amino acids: CASSFSGANVLTF. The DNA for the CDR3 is TGTGCCAGCAGTTTTTCTGGGGCCAACGTCCTGACTTTC.

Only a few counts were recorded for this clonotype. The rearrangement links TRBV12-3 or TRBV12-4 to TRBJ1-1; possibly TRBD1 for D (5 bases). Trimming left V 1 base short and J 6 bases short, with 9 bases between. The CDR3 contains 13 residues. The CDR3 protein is CASSLVGGSEAFF. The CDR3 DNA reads TGTGCCAGCAGTTTAGTCGGGGGGTCTGAAGCTTTCTTT.

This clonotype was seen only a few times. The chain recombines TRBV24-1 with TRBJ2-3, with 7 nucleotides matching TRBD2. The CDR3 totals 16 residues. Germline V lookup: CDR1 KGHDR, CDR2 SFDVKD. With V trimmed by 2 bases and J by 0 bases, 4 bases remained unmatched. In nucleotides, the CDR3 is TGTGCCACCAGTGATTGGGGAGGGGATAGCACAGATACGCAGTATTTT. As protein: CATSDWGGDSTDTQYF.

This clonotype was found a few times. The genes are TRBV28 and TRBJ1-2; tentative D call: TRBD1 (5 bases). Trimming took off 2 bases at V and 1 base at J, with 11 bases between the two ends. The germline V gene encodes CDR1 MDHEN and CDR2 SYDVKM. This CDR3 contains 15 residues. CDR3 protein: CASSLTGTCNYGYTF. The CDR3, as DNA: TGTGCCAGCAGTTTAACTGGGACCTGTAACTATGGCTACACCTTC.

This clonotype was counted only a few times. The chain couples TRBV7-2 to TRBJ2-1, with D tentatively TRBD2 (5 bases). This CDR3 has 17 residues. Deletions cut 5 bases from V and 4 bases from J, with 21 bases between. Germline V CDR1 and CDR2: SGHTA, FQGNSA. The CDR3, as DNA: TGTGCCAGCAGCCAGAGCGGCGCCAAGTCGATTTACAATGAGCAGTTCTTC. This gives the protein CASSQSGAKSIYNEQFF.